Below, 32 T cell receptor beta chains from the same sample are listed, as sequenced in a study of control samples from healthy donors and cancer patients. Sequencing was performed with immunoSEQ multiplex PCR; in TCRdb, only in-frame clones are kept and a portion is missing. The data contain 25,000 to 35,000 clones, roughly 85% of them seen just once; the ten biggest clones take up 20% to 25%. The sample comprised PBMCs. Receptor source: a man in his sixties with head and neck cancer.

This CDR3 is CASSRSGGYGYTF. For the CDR3, the DNA is TGTGCCAGCAGTCGCTCGGGCGGCTATGGCTACACCTTC. The V gene is TRBV21-1, the J gene TRBJ1-2. TRBV21-1 is a recognized pseudogene. The CDR3 is 13 amino acids.

In the case of this clone: With a much larger clone just one base away, this may be a read error. This chain connects TRBV24-1 to TRBJ1-5; no reliable D call. Germline loops: CDR1 KGHDR, CDR2 SFDVKD. The CDR3 is 15 amino acids. V gave up 3 bases and J gave up 3 bases, with 11 bases separating them. The CDR3 coding sequence is TGTGCCACCAGTGATAGCACAAGGAACAATCAGCCCCAGCATTTT. Translated, it gives CATSDSTRNNQPQHF.

This chain uses TRBV12-3 or TRBV12-4 with TRBJ1-5; D unresolved. CDR3 size: 13 residues. The V end was cut by 3 bases, the J end by 7 bases, with 10 bases between. The CDR3 DNA reads TGTGCCAGCAGTTTGTCCCTGGGGCAGCCCCAGCATTTT. It translates to CASSLSLGQPQHF.

The genes are TRBV7-2 and TRBJ1-2, with D unclear. The CDR3 consists of 14 residues. CDR1 is SGHTA, CDR2 FQGNSA, per germline. Trimming took off 5 bases at V and 2 bases at J, with 12 bases between the two ends. The CDR3 spells CASSKRRENYGYTF. CDR3 coding DNA: TGTGCCAGCAGCAAACGGAGGGAGAACTATGGCTACACCTTC.

The chain carries TRBV18 and TRBJ1-5; D unclear. The V end was cut by 5 bases, the J end by 0 bases, with 8 bases between. The CDR3 is 14 residues long. The V gene's germline CDR1 is KGHSH and CDR2 LQKENI. This CDR3 is CASSTDLSNQPQHF. CDR3 bases: TGTGCCAGCTCAACGGACCTTAGCAATCAGCCCCAGCATTTT.

The chain couples TRBV28 to TRBJ1-5, with no clear D. The V and J ends lost 1 base and 4 bases respectively, with 8 bases between them. The CDR3 covers 14 residues. CDR1 is MDHEN and CDR2 is SYDVKM in the germline V gene. CDR3 bases: TGTGCCAGCAGTTTATCCCCCGTAAATCAGCCCCAGCATTTT. It specifies CASSLSPVNQPQHF.

The V call is TRBV7-2, the J call TRBJ2-3; D call uncertain. The ends were cut back, 2 bases at V and 6 bases at J, with 3 bases in the middle. Germline values: CDR1 SGHTA, CDR2 FQGNSA. CDR3 size: 11 residues. As DNA, the CDR3 is TGTGCCAGCAGCTTAAAGGATACGCAGTATTTT. Translated: CASSLKDTQYF.

This sequence joins TRBV6-1 and TRBJ2-2; D may be TRBD2 (6 bases). This CDR3 has 17 residues. Deletions cut 2 bases from V and 3 bases from J, with 16 bases between. CDR1 and CDR2 (germline): MNHNS, SASEGT. Written as DNA, the CDR3 is TGTGCCAGCAGTGAAAACGGGGGAGTGGCGGACACCGGGGAGCTGTTTTTT. Translating it yields CASSENGGVADTGELFF.

This clone showed up just once. The chain links TRBV18 to TRBJ1-5, with D maybe TRBD1 (5 bases). Between the trimmed V and J ends, which lost 0 bases and 6 bases, there was a span of 9 bases. Germline lookup yields CDR1 KGHSH and CDR2 LQKENI. CDR3 size: 14 residues. The CDR3 region has the DNA TGTGCCAGCTCACCACCGCCGGGGGGTCAGCCCCAGCATTTT. It translates to CASSPPPGGQPQHF.

The chain combines TRBV6-1 with TRBJ1-3; D is ambiguous. In germline, CDR1 is MNHNS, CDR2 SASEGT. Trimming took off 0 bases at V and 7 bases at J, with 10 bases between the two ends. The CDR3 runs to 14 residues. CDR3 in DNA: TGTGCCAGCAGTGAAGCGGTACCCGGGAACACCATATATTTT. The encoded protein is CASSEAVPGNTIYF.

The rearrangement uses TRBV7-9 and TRBJ2-5; 7 positions agree with TRBD1. Germline assignment: CDR1 SEHNR and CDR2 FQNEAQ (reference sequence). The V segment lost 5 bases and the J segment 5 bases; nucleotides outside the gene matches: 5. This CDR3 is built from 13 residues. The CDR3 nucleotides are TGTGCCAGCAGCCTCACAGGGGTCGAGACCCAGTACTTC. Encoded protein: CASSLTGVETQYF.

The J gene is TRBJ2-3, the V gene TRBV27; D is perhaps TRBD2 (5 bases). Germline lookup yields CDR1 MNHEY and CDR2 SMNVEV (reference sequence). The CDR3 length is 16 residues. With 5 bases removed from V and 0 bases from J, the gap between germline ends came to 15 bases. In DNA, the CDR3 is TGTGCCAGCAGTCCCGGGGTAGCACCGAGCACAGATACGCAGTATTTT. Residues: CASSPGVAPSTDTQYF.

The DNA for the CDR3 is TGTGCCAGCAGTTACGGGTCGGTCCGTTGGTACTTC. Protein sequence: CASSYGSVRWYF. The chain uses TRBV6-2 or TRBV6-3 and TRBJ2-7; D call uncertain. The germline gives CDR1 MNHEY, CDR2 SVGEGT. The CDR3 contains 12 residues. V was clipped by 2 bases and J by 12 bases, with 14 bases between them.

The chain recombines TRBV30 with TRBJ1-1; D remains ambiguous. Trimming pared 4 bases from V and 4 bases from J, leaving 13 bases between. The CDR3 is 13 residues long. CDR1 is GTSNPN and CDR2 is SVGIG in the germline V gene (reference sequence). The CDR3 DNA reads TGTGCCTGGATTGGAGAGTGGAGCACTGAAGCTTTCTTT. Residues: CAWIGEWSTEAFF.

The rearrangement uses TRBV5-4 and TRBJ2-2; 9 bases align to TRBD2. J lost 0 bases, V lost 0 bases, and 0 bases had no gene match. This CDR3 comprises 16 residues. In germline, CDR1 is SGHNT, CDR2 YYREEE (reference sequence). CDR3 coding DNA: TGTGCCAGCAGCTTGGCTAGCGGGACGAACACCGGGGAGCTGTTTTTT. This gives the protein CASSLASGTNTGELFF.

This chain links TRBV5-1 with TRBJ2-2; 8 nucleotides align to TRBD2. The CDR3 sequence is 18 residues long. CDR1 SGHRS and CDR2 YFSETQ come from the germline V gene. The trim removed 2 bases at V and 1 base at J, leaving 10 bases unmatched. In DNA, the CDR3 is TGCGCCAGCAGCTTAGCGGGAGTTCACCTACAGAACACCGGGGAGCTGTTTTTT. The encoded protein is CASSLAGVHLQNTGELFF.

The V gene is TRBV7-3, the J gene TRBJ2-1; 13 nucleotides agree with TRBD2. CDR3 length equals 16 residues. Germline CDR1 and CDR2: SGHTA and FQGTGA. Trimming cost V 5 bases and J 8 bases; bases outside gene matches: 9. The CDR3 nucleotides read TGTGCCAGCAGCCCACAGGGACTAGCGGGAATCCATGAGCAGTTCTTC. Its protein product is CASSPQGLAGIHEQFF. The full variable domain, in which reference TRBV7-3 and TRBJ2-1 provide the parts outside the CDR3, is GAGVSQTPSNKVTEKGKYVELRCDPISGHTALYWYRQSLGQGPEFLIYFQGTGAADDSGLPNDRFFAVRPEGSVSTLKIQRTERGDSAVYLCASSPQGLAGIHEQFFGPGTRLTVL.

J is TRBJ2-7 and V is TRBV2; D gene uncertain. Looked up from germline, CDR1 is SNHLY and CDR2 is FYNNEI. CDR3 size: 12 residues. The germline V and J ends were trimmed by 7 bases and 2 bases, with 9 bases remaining between them. DNA for the CDR3: TGTGCCAGCACCTGGCAGACCTACGAGCAGTACTTC. This encodes CASTWQTYEQYF.

The genes are TRBV28 and TRBJ2-7, with TRBD1 identical over 11 bases. The germline V gene encodes CDR1 MDHEN and CDR2 SYDVKM. J lost 12 bases, V lost 5 bases, and 6 bases had no gene match. The CDR3 is 12 amino acids. CDR3 residues: CASSRTGGPAYF. The CDR3 DNA follows: TGTGCCAGCAGTAGGACAGGGGGCCCTGCGTACTTC.

This rearrangement joins TRBV4-2 to TRBJ1-3, with D possibly TRBD1 on 5 matching bases. Germline V lookup: CDR1 LGHNA, CDR2 YNFKEQ. The CDR3 extends over 19 amino acids. V was shortened by 4 bases and J by 0 bases, with 22 bases between the two germline ends. The CDR3 is CASSRLHPGTANSGNTIYF. DNA for the CDR3: TGTGCCAGCAGCCGGCTCCACCCCGGGACTGCCAACTCTGGAAACACCATATATTTT.

This clone is classed as medium-sized (0.01 to 0.1%). CDR3 coding DNA: TGTGCCAGCAGTCGCCGGGAGGAACACGGGGAGCTGTTTTTT. It codes for CASSRREEHGELFF. J is TRBJ2-2 and V is TRBV27; TRBD2 matches at 7 bases. The CDR3 runs to 14 residues. V lost 5 bases and J lost 7; bases outside the gene matches: 7. Germline V gene sequence: CDR1 MNHEY, CDR2 SMNVEV (reference sequence).

This chain joins TRBV7-2 and TRBJ2-7, with unresolved D. The CDR3 has 14 residues. CDR1 is SGHTA, CDR2 FQGNSA, per germline. V dropped 5 bases and J dropped 3 bases, with 14 bases sitting between them. The CDR3 spells CASSTRAEDYEQYF. In DNA form, the CDR3 reads TGTGCCAGCAGCACTCGAGCAGAGGACTACGAGCAGTACTTC.

CDR3: CASSQALRIESPLHF. The CDR3 DNA sequence: TGTGCCAGCAGCCAAGCCCTCAGGATTGAATCACCCCTCCACTTT. The J gene is TRBJ1-6, the V gene TRBV3-1 (or the pseudogene TRBV3-2); D is undetermined. CDR1 LGHDT and CDR2 YNNKEL come from the germline V gene (reference sequence). The CDR3 totals 15 residues. The V end was cut by 1 base, the J end by 10 bases, with 14 bases between.

V usage is TRBV18 and J usage is TRBJ1-6; no clear D. The CDR3 has 14 residues. Looked up from germline, CDR1 is KGHSH and CDR2 is LQKENI. Trimming took off 0 bases at V and 10 bases at J, with 10 bases between the two ends. In DNA, the CDR3 is TGTGCCAGCTCACCACCGAACGATGGGTCACCCCTCCACTTT. This translates into CASSPPNDGSPLHF. Combining the CDR3 with reference TRBV18 and TRBJ1-6 gives the whole variable domain NAGVMQNPRHLVRRRGQEARLRCSPMKGHSHVYWYRQLPEEGLKFMVYLQKENIIDESGMPKERFSAEFPKEGPSILRIQQVVRGDSAAYFCASSPPNDGSPLHFGNGTRLTVT.

This rearrangement joins TRBV12-5 to TRBJ2-5, with TRBD2 matching over 9 bases. From germline, CDR1 is LGHNT and CDR2 FRNRAP. With V trimmed by 2 bases and J by 5 bases, 12 bases remained unmatched. The CDR3 extends over 17 amino acids. The CDR3 coding sequence is TGTGCTAGTGGTTTGAAACGAACGCGGGAGGGAGGGGAGACCCAGTACTTC. This gives the protein CASGLKRTREGGETQYF.

This clone was detected only once. The rearrangement links TRBV5-5 to TRBJ2-5; D possibly uses TRBD1 or TRBD2 (5 bases each). This CDR3 spans 15 amino acids. Trimming took off 6 bases at V and 3 bases at J, with 18 bases between the two ends. From germline, CDR1 is SGHKS and CDR2 YYEKEE (reference sequence). The DNA of the CDR3 is TGTGCCAGCACCTGGGGGTGGGGCGGAGAAGAGACCCAGTACTTC. It specifies CASTWGWGGEETQYF.

V gene TRBV7-9 combines with J gene TRBJ2-1; the match to TRBD2 covers 7 bases. Germline V gene lookup returns CDR1 SEHNR and CDR2 FQNEAQ (reference sequence). The CDR3 consists of 16 residues. V was clipped by 1 base and J by 4 bases; unmatched bases: 7. The CDR3 loop reads CASSLELAGVYNEQFF. In nucleotides, the CDR3 is TGTGCCAGCAGCTTAGAATTAGCGGGCGTATACAATGAGCAGTTCTTC.

The chain links TRBV2 to TRBJ1-5, with D unclear. The V end was cut by 7 bases, the J end by 0 bases, with 10 bases between. Germline CDR1 reads SNHLY; CDR2 reads FYNNEI. The CDR3 has 14 residues. This chain's CDR3 is CASNPGSSNQPQHF. The CDR3 region has the DNA TGTGCCAGCAATCCCGGCTCTAGCAATCAGCCCCAGCATTTT. Together with reference TRBV2 and TRBJ1-5, the CDR3 gives the full variable domain: EPEVTQTPSHQVTQMGQEVILRCVPISNHLYFYWYRQILGQKVEFLVSFYNNEISEKSEIFDDQFSVERPDGSNFTLKIRSTKLEDSAMYFCASNPGSSNQPQHFGDGTRLSIL.

The chain recombines TRBV21-1 with TRBJ2-3; whether TRBD2, the table's D call, matches the DNA was not checked. TRBV21-1 is a pseudogene segment. The CDR3 has 10 amino acids. CDR3: CASSLDTQYF. The CDR3 coding sequence is TGTGCCAGCAGTCTAGATACGCAGTATTTT.

The chain carries TRBV28 and TRBJ2-7; TRBD1 matches at 7 bases. In germline, CDR1 is MDHEN, CDR2 SYDVKM. The CDR3 spans 14 residues. V shed 5 bases, J shed 0 bases, and the junction held 4 bases outside the gene matches. This CDR3 reads CASSGQVSSYEQYF. In nucleotides, the CDR3 is TGTGCCAGCAGTGGACAGGTGAGCTCCTACGAGCAGTACTTC.

The chain's CDR3 is CATGAQRYEQFF. CDR3 nucleotide sequence: TGTGCCACCGGGGCCCAAAGGTATGAGCAGTTCTTC. The chain recombines TRBV15 with TRBJ2-1; D might be TRBD1 (5 bases). There are 12 residues in the CDR3. Germline V lookup: CDR1 LNHNV, CDR2 YYDKDF (reference sequence). With 8 bases removed from V and 8 bases from J, the gap between germline ends came to 13 bases.

This rearrangement joins TRBV6-4 to TRBJ1-2; perhaps TRBD1 as D (6 bases). The CDR3 extends over 14 amino acids. The germline CDR1 and CDR2 sequences are MRHNA and SNTAGT. V lost 0 bases, J lost 8 bases, and 13 bases lay in between. CDR3: CASSDSWRGSGYTF. The CDR3 DNA sequence: TGTGCCAGCAGTGACTCGTGGAGGGGGTCGGGCTACACCTTC.